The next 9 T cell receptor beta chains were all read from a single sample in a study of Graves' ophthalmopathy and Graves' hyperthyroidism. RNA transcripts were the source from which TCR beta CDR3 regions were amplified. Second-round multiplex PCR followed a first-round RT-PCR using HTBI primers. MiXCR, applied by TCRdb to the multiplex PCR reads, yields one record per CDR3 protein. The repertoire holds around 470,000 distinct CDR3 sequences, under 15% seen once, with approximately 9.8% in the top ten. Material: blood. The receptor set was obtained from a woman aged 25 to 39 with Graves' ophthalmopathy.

The DNA for the CDR3 is TGTGCCAGCAGTGTCAGGGGGCATTCGCCTGAAGCTTTCTTT. It specifies CASSVRGHSPEAFF. This sequence joins TRBV6-1 and TRBJ1-1; TRBD1 agrees at 8 bases. The CDR3 totals 14 residues. The trim removed 4 bases at V and 6 bases at J, leaving 7 bases unmatched. Germline lookup yields CDR1 MNHNS and CDR2 SASEGT.

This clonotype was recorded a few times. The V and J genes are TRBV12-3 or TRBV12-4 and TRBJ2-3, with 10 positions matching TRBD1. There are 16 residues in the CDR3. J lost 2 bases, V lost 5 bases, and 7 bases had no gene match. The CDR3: CASSPRDRGYTDTQYF. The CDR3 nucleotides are TGTGCCAGCAGTCCCCGGGACAGGGGATACACAGATACGCAGTATTTT.

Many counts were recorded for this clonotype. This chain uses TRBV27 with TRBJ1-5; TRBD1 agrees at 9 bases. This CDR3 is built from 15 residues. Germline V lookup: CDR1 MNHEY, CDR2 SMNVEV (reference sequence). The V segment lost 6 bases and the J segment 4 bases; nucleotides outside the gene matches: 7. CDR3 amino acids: CASRAETGGNQPQHF. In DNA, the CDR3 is TGTGCCAGCAGGGCCGAGACAGGGGGGAATCAGCCCCAGCATTTT.

The CDR3 DNA sequence: TGCAGTGCGCGGGACAATTGGACCGGGGAGCTGTTTTTT. It translates to CSARDNWTGELFF. The genes are TRBV20-1 and TRBJ2-2; D could derive from TRBD1 or TRBD2 (6 bases each). Trimming took off 6 bases at V and 5 bases at J, with 13 bases between the two ends. The CDR3 spans 13 residues. Per germline, CDR1 DFQATT and CDR2 SNEGSKA (reference sequence).

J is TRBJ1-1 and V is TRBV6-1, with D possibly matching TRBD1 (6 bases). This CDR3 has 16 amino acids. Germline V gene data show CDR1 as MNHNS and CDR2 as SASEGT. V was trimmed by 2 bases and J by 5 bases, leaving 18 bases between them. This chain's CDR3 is CASSEQGGGGGTEAFF. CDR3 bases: TGTGCCAGCAGTGAACAAGGCGGTGGGGGCGGGACTGAAGCTTTCTTT.

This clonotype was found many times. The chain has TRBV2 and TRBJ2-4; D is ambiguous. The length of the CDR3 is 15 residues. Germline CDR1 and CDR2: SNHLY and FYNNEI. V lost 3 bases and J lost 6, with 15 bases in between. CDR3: CASSERYYLSNIQYF. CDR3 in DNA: TGTGCCAGCAGTGAGCGGTACTACCTGTCAAACATTCAGTACTTC.

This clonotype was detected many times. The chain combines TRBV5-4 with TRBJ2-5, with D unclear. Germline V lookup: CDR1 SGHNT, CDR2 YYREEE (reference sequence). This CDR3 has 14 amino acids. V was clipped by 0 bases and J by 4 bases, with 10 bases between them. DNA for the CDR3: TGTGCCAGCAGCTTGGCCTGGAACCGAGAGACCCAGTACTTC. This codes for CASSLAWNRETQYF.

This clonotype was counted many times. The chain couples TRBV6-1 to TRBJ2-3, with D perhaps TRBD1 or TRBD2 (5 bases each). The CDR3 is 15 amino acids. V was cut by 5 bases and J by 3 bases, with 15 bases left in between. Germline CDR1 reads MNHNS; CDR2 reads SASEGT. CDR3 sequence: CASSLGRGGTDTQYF. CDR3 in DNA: TGTGCCAGCAGTCTCGGTCGGGGCGGTACAGATACGCAGTATTTT.

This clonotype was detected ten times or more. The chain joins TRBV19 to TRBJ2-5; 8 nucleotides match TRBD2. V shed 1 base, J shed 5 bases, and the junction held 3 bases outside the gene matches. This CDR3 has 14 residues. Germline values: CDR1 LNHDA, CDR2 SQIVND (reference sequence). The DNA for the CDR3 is TGTGCCAGTAGTATAGCGGGAGGGCCCGAGACCCAGTACTTC. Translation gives CASSIAGGPETQYF.